The 7 T cell receptor beta chains given below trace back to one sample, sequenced in a study of OX40 agonist ivuxolimab in advanced cancers. Library method: the immunoSEQ multiplex PCR assay. The source is immuneACCESS, and TCRdb retained only in-frame sequences with V and J called. Part of the clones is not carried over; for the studies checked, unresolved V genes explain less than half of this, and the remainder is unexplained. The sample table contains about 46,000 clones; only one count was recorded for about 80% of them. The top ten constitute 3.9% of the sample. Material: CD4+ or CD8+ T cells sorted from blood, obtained in a trial of the OX40 agonist ivuxolimab. These receptors all come from an adult with an advanced solid tumor such as melanoma, head and neck, liver or kidney cancer.

The rearrangement uses TRBV7-9 and TRBJ2-3, with D uncertain. Trimming removed 5 bases at V and 6 bases at J, with 15 bases between. Germline lookup yields CDR1 SEHNR and CDR2 FQNEAQ (reference sequence). CDR3 length: 14 amino acids. CDR3 in amino acids: CASSPQPRADTQYF. Written as DNA, the CDR3 is TGTGCCAGCAGCCCTCAACCTAGGGCGGATACGCAGTATTTT.

The chain has TRBV15 and TRBJ1-5, with D hard to call. The CDR3 has 14 amino acids. The ends were cut back, 1 base at V and 5 bases at J, with 9 bases in the middle. Germline CDR1 LNHNV, CDR2 YYDKDF (reference sequence). The CDR3 DNA is TGTGCCACCAGCAGAGGCACTGAGGATCAGCCCCAGCATTTT. Amino acid sequence: CATSRGTEDQPQHF. The full variable domain, rest sourced from reference TRBV15 and TRBJ1-5, is DAMVIQNPRYQVTQFGKPVTLSCSQTLNHNVMYWYQQKSSQAPKLLFHYYDKDFNNEADTPDNFQSRRPNTSFCFLDIRSPGLGDTAMYLCATSRGTEDQPQHFGDGTRLSIL.

The chain combines TRBV12-5 with TRBJ2-2; 7 bases fit TRBD1. This CDR3 contains 17 residues. Unmatched junction bases numbered 12, after V lost 7 bases and J lost 1 base. From germline, CDR1 is LGHNT and CDR2 FRNRAP. The CDR3 coding sequence is TGTGCTAGTGCCGCGTATACCGGGACAGTGAACACCGGGGAGCTGTTTTTT. Its translation: CASAAYTGTVNTGELFF.

V gene TRBV4-2 combines with J gene TRBJ2-3; possibly TRBD2 for D (5 bases). Germline lookup yields CDR1 LGHNA and CDR2 YNFKEQ. There are 14 residues in the CDR3. V gave up 1 base and J gave up 6 bases, with 11 bases separating them. The CDR3 loop reads CASSQGGRGDTQYF. The DNA of the CDR3 is TGTGCCAGCAGCCAAGGGGGTAGAGGGGATACGCAGTATTTT.

The CDR3 protein is CASSQGDREGYEQYF. The CDR3 DNA sequence: TGCGCCAGCAGCCAAGGGGACAGGGAAGGATACGAGCAGTACTTC. This chain uses TRBV4-1 with TRBJ2-7, with 9 bases lining up with TRBD1. This CDR3 region has 15 residues. Germline V gives CDR1 MGHRA, CDR2 YSYEKL. Trimming took 1 base from V and 4 from J; bases not matched to a gene: 5.

The chain carries TRBV29-1 and TRBJ1-2; possibly TRBD1 for D (5 bases). Germline assignment: CDR1 SQVTM and CDR2 ANQGSEA. V lost 6 bases to trimming and J lost 11 bases, with 16 bases between them. The CDR3 is 11 amino acids. The CDR3 coding sequence is TGCAGCGTCGGCGGCCAGGGAAGTTACACCTTC. Amino acid sequence: CSVGGQGSYTF.

The V and J genes are TRBV7-2 and TRBJ1-2; D uncertain. The CDR3 spans 14 residues. The germline CDR1 and CDR2 sequences are SGHTA and FQGNSA. Trimming shortened V by 1 base and J by 4 bases, and 10 bases separated the two germline ends. The CDR3 DNA follows: TGTGCCAGCAGCTTAGAATGGGCGGTCTATGGCTACACCTTC. It translates to CASSLEWAVYGYTF.